The rows below give T cell receptor beta chains drawn from one sample of a study of cytomegalovirus exposure and HLA in healthy donors. Some clones are missing from TCRdb's copy, which holds only in-frame ones; the method was immunoSEQ multiplex PCR. The data show 150,000 to 200,000 clones, about four fifths seen once. Sequenced sample: PBMCs. Receptor source: a male donor in good health and CMV-seronegative. Each CDR3 is given without its conserved first and last residue. Fields, in order: V gene, D gene, CDR3 protein. A D gene is named only where the DNA matches it firmly.

V gene: TRBV7-8
D gene: TRBD1
CDR3 protein: ASSPGQGRSYT

V gene: TRBV29-1
D gene: -
CDR3 protein: SVASGLNQPQH

V gene: TRBV7-3
D gene: TRBD1
CDR3 protein: ASSPGQGGSPLH

V gene: TRBV18
D gene: -
CDR3 protein: ASSPGGRGPDGYT

V gene: TRBV7-2
D gene: -
CDR3 protein: ASSLGTSMNEQF

V gene: TRBV30
D gene: TRBD1
CDR3 protein: AWGGYRGLDEQY

V gene: TRBV6-5
D gene: -
CDR3 protein: ASCANSGPNQPQH

V gene: TRBV18
D gene: -
CDR3 protein: ASSLGVTATGELF

V gene: TRBV7-3
D gene: TRBD1
CDR3 protein: ASSPRDRGTEQY

V gene: TRBV2
D gene: TRBD1
CDR3 protein: ASSNRGPYSNQPQH

V gene: TRBV10-2
D gene: -
CDR3 protein: ASSAAGLGGTEAF

V gene: TRBV14
D gene: -
CDR3 protein: ASSLTADVDYGYT

V gene: TRBV27
D gene: TRBD2
CDR3 protein: ASSLSGTSFYEQY

V gene: TRBV28
D gene: TRBD1
CDR3 protein: ASSLLSTGAEAF

V gene: TRBV28
D gene: -
CDR3 protein: ASSLTGTYNEQF

V gene: TRBV9
D gene: TRBD1
CDR3 protein: ASSAGTGGGEQY

V gene: TRBV6-5
D gene: -
CDR3 protein: ASHRGQNTEAF

V gene: TRBV5-6
D gene: TRBD1
CDR3 protein: ASSLARNQGGNQPQH

V gene: TRBV10-3
D gene: TRBD2
CDR3 protein: AISASLGLADTDTQY

V gene: TRBV5-1
D gene: -
CDR3 protein: ASSLAGENIQY

V gene: TRBV2
D gene: -
CDR3 protein: ASRKDTAGNTIY

V gene: TRBV30
D gene: TRBD1
CDR3 protein: AWGTGAEKLF

V gene: TRBV28
D gene: -
CDR3 protein: ASSLYGAYEQY

V gene: TRBV5-1
D gene: -
CDR3 protein: ASSPLPGSTEAF

V gene: TRBV11-2
D gene: TRBD1
CDR3 protein: ASSFSLTGNYGYT

V gene: TRBV6-5
D gene: TRBD2
CDR3 protein: ASSSPGLAGETQY

V gene: TRBV30
D gene: TRBD1
CDR3 protein: AWGTGGGYGYT

V gene: TRBV6-6
D gene: -
CDR3 protein: ASRSIDGGDNQPQH

V gene: TRBV5-6
D gene: TRBD1
CDR3 protein: ASSWTQGAGDTQY

V gene: TRBV9
D gene: TRBD2
CDR3 protein: ASSPPQREEEQY

V gene: TRBV7-3
D gene: TRBD1
CDR3 protein: ASSSGQGRGYT

V gene: TRBV6-6
D gene: TRBD1
CDR3 protein: ASSYLGQGHYEQY

V gene: TRBV4-2
D gene: -
CDR3 protein: ASSQAPPGLNLHGYT

V gene: TRBV19
D gene: -
CDR3 protein: ASSRGRLYGYT

V gene: TRBV6-5
D gene: TRBD1
CDR3 protein: ASSYSTGIHEQY

V gene: TRBV5-1
D gene: -
CDR3 protein: ASSLGDKGTSPLH

V gene: TRBV27
D gene: TRBD1
CDR3 protein: ASSSRTGGNEKLF

V gene: TRBV6-1
D gene: TRBD1
CDR3 protein: ASSRDRAIYGYT

V gene: TRBV2
D gene: -
CDR3 protein: ASSVRGLQPQH

V gene: TRBV7-3
D gene: -
CDR3 protein: ASSLSLLSTEAF

V gene: TRBV27
D gene: -
CDR3 protein: ASSSFYEQY

V gene: TRBV30
D gene: -
CDR3 protein: AWSEGAQDIQY

V gene: TRBV7-2
D gene: TRBD1
CDR3 protein: ASSSTMTGLYGYT

V gene: TRBV28
D gene: -
CDR3 protein: ASSKQGTQPQH

V gene: TRBV6-5
D gene: -
CDR3 protein: ASSSRGSTEAF

V gene: TRBV6-5
D gene: TRBD1
CDR3 protein: ASSYSGTAGANVLT

V gene: TRBV19
D gene: -
CDR3 protein: ASSRAPGANVLT